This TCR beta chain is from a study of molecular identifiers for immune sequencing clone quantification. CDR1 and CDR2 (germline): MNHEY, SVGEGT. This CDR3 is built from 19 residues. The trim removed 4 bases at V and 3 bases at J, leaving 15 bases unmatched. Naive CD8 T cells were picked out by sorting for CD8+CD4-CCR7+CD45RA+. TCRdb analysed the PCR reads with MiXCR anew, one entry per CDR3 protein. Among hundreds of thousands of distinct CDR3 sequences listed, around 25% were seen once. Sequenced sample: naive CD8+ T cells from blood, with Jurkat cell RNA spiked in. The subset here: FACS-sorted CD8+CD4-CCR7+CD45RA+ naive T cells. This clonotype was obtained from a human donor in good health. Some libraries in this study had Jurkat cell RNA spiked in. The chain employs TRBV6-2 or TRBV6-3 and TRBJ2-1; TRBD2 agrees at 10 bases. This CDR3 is CASSSPRTSGSLIYNEQFF. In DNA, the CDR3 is TGTGCCAGCAGTTCCCCTAGGACTAGCGGTTCCTTGATCTACAATGAGCAGTTCTTC.